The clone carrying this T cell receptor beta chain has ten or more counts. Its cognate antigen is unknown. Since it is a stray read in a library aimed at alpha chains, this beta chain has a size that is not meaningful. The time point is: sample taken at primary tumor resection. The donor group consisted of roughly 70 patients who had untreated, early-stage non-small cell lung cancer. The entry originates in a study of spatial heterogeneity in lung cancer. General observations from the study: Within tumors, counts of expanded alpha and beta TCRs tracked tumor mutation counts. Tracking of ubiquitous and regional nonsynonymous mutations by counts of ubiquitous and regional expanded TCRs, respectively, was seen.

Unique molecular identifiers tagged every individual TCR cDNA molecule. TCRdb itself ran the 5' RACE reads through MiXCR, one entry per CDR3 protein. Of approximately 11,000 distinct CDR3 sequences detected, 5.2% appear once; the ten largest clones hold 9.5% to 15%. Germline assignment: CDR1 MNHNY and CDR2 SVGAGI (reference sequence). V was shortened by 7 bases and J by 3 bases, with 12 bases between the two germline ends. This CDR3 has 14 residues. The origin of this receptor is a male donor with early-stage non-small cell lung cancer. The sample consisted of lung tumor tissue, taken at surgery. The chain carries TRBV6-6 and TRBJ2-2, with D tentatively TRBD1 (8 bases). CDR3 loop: CASITGGDTGELFF. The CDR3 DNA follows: TGTGCCAGCATCACAGGGGGGGACACCGGGGAGCTGTTTTTT.